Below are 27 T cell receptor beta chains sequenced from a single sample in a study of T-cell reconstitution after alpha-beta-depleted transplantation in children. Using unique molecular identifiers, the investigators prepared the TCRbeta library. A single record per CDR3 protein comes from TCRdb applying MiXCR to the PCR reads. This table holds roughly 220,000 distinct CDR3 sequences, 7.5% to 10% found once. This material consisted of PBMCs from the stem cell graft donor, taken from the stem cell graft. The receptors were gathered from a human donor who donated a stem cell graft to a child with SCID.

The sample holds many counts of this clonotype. The CDR3: CASSLGRASSYNEQFF. The CDR3, as DNA: TGCGCCAGCAGTCTGGGACGGGCAAGCTCCTACAATGAGCAGTTCTTC. V gene TRBV5-1 combines with J gene TRBJ2-1, with D possibly called TRBD1 or TRBD2 (5 bases each). Germline assignment: CDR1 SGHRS and CDR2 YFSETQ. Trimming stripped 5 bases from V and 0 bases from J, with 15 bases between. The CDR3 is made up of 16 amino acids. The full variable domain, with the rest looked up from reference TRBV5-1 and TRBJ2-1, is KAGVTQTPRYLIKTRGQQVTLSCSPISGHRSVSWYQQTPGQGLQFLFEYFSETQRNKGNFPGRFSGRQFSNSRSEMNVSTLELGDSALYLCASSLGRASSYNEQFFGPGTRLTVL.

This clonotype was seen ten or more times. Here the CDR3 reads CATIPGPGTNQPQHF. DNA of the CDR3: TGTGCCACCATTCCGGGGCCAGGTACCAATCAGCCCCAGCATTTT. The V gene is TRBV10-3, the J gene TRBJ1-5; D is perhaps TRBD1 (5 bases). Germline V gene sequence: CDR1 ENHRY, CDR2 SYGVKD. The CDR3 sequence is 15 residues long. V was cut by 10 bases and J by 3 bases, with 19 bases left in between.

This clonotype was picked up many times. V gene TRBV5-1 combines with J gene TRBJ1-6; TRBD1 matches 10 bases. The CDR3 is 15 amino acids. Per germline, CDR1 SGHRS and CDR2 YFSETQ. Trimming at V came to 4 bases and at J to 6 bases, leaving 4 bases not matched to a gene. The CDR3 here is CASSSRDRGNSPLHF. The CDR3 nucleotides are TGCGCCAGCAGCAGCCGGGACAGGGGTAATTCACCCCTCCACTTT.

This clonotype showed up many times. The CDR3: CSAPLGVTSYTF. CDR3 DNA: TGCAGTGCTCCCTTGGGGGTGACGAGCTACACCTTC. This chain uses TRBV20-1 with TRBJ1-2, with D tentatively TRBD1 (5 bases). The CDR3 covers 12 residues. V was pared by 5 bases and J by 9 bases, with 16 bases between. Germline V lookup: CDR1 DFQATT, CDR2 SNEGSKA (reference sequence).

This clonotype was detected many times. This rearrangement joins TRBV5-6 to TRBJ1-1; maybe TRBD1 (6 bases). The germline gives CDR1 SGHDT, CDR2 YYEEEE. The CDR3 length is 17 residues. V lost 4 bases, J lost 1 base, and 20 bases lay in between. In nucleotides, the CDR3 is TGTGCCAGCAGCCTAAAGGGGGGAGACTTTACGAACACTGAAGCTTTCTTT. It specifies CASSLKGGDFTNTEAFF. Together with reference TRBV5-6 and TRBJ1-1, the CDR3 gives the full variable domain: DAGVTQSPTHLIKTRGQQVTLRCSPKSGHDTVSWYQQALGQGPQFIFQYYEEEERQRGNFPDRFSGHQFPNYSSELNVNALLLGDSALYLCASSLKGGDFTNTEAFFGQGTRLTVV.

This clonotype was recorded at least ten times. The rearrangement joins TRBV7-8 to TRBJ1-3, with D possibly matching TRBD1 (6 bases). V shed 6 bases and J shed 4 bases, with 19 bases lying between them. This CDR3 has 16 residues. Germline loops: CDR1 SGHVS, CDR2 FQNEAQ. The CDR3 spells CASSLNRQGLGNTIYF. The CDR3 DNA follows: TGTGCCAGCAGTTTAAATCGGCAGGGGCTAGGAAACACCATATATTTT.

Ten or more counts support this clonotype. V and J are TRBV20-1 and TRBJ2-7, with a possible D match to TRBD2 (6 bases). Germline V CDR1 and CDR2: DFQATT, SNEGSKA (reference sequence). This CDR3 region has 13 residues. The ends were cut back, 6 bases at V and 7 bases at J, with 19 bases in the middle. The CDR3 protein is CSAPQVSGGEQYF. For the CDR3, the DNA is TGCAGTGCCCCACAGGTCTCCGGAGGGGAGCAGTACTTC.

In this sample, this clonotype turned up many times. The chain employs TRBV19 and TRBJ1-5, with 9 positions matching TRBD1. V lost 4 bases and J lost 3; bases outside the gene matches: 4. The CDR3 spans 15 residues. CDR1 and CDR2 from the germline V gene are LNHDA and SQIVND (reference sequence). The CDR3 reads CASSSGTGNNQPQHF. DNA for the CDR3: TGTGCCAGTAGTAGCGGGACAGGGAACAATCAGCCCCAGCATTTT.

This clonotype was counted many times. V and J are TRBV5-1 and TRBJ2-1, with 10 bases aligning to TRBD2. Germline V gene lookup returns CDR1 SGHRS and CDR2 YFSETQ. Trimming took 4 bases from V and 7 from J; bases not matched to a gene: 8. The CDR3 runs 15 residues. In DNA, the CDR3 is TGCGCCAGCAGCCCGTCTAGCGGGGGTAAAAATGAGCAGTTCTTC. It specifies CASSPSSGGKNEQFF.

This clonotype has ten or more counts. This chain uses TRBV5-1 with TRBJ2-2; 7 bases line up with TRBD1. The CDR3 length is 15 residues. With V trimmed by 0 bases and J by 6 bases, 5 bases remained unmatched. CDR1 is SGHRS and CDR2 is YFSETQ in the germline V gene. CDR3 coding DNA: TGCGCCAGCAGCTTGGATGGACAGGCCCCCGGGGAGCTGTTTTTT. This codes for CASSLDGQAPGELFF.

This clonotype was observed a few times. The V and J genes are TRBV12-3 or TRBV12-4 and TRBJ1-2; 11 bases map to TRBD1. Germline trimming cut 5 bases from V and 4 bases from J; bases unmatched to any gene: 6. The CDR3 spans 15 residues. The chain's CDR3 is CASSDTGTGGYGYTF. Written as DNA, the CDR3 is TGTGCCAGCAGTGACACCGGGACAGGGGGCTATGGCTACACCTTC.

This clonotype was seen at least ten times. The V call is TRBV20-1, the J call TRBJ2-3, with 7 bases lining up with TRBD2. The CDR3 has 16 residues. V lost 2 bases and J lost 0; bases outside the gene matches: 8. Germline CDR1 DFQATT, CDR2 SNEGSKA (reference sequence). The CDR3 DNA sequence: TGCAGTGCTAGAAACCCCAGCGGGAAAAGCACAGATACGCAGTATTTT. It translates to CSARNPSGKSTDTQYF.

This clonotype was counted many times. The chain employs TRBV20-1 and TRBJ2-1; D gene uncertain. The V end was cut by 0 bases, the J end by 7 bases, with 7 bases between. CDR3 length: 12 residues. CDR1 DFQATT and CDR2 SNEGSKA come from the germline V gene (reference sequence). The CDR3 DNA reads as TGCAGTGCTAGAGACGCAACGAATGAGCAGTTCTTC. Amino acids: CSARDATNEQFF.

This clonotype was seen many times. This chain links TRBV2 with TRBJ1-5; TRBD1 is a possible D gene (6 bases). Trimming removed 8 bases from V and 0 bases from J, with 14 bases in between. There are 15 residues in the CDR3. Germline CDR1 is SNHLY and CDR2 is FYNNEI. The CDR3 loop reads CASRGQFYSNQPQHF. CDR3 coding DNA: TGTGCCAGCCGCGGACAGTTTTATAGCAATCAGCCCCAGCATTTT.

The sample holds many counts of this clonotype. The CDR3 region has the DNA TGTGCCAGCACTCCCCCCGGGGGGACTGAAGCTTTCTTT. Its protein product is CASTPPGGTEAFF. The J gene is TRBJ1-1, the V gene TRBV12-3 or TRBV12-4; TRBD1 is a possible D gene (5 bases). Trimming shortened V by 7 bases and J by 5 bases, and 14 bases separated the two germline ends. The CDR3 runs 13 residues.

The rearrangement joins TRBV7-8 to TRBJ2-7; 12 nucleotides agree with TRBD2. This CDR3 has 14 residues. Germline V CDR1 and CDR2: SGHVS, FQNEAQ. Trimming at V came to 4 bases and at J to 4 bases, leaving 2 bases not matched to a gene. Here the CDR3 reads CASSWGLAGYEQYF. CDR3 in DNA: TGTGCCAGCAGCTGGGGACTAGCGGGTTACGAGCAGTACTTC.

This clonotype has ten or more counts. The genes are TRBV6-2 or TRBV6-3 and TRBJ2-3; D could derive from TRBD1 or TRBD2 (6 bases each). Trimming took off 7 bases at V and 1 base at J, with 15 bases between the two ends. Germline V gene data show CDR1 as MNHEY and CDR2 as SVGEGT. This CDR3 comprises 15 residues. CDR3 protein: CASTDRGPGTDTQYF. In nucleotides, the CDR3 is TGTGCCAGCACCGACCGGGGGCCCGGCACAGATACGCAGTATTTT.

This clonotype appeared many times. CDR3 DNA sequence: TGTGCCATCAGACCGGGACCGCGCACAGATACGCAGTATTTT. Amino acids: CAIRPGPRTDTQYF. V and J are TRBV10-3 and TRBJ2-3; TRBD1 or TRBD2 may be the D gene (5 bases each). The CDR3 has 14 amino acids. V was pared by 6 bases and J by 1 base, with 11 bases between. Germline values: CDR1 ENHRY, CDR2 SYGVKD.

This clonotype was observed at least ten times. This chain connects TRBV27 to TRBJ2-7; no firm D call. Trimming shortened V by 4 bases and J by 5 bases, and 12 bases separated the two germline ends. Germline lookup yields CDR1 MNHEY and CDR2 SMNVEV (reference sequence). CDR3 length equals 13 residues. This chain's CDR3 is CASSSPPSDEQYF. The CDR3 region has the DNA TGTGCCAGCAGTTCCCCCCCAAGCGACGAGCAGTACTTC.

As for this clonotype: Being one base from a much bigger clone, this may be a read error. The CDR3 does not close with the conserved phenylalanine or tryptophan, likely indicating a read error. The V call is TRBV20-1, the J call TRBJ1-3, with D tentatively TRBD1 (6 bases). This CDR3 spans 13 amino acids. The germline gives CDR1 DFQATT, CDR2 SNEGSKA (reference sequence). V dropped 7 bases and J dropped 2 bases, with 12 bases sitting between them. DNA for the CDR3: TGCAGTGTAGCCCAGGGGCCTGGAAACACCATATATTAT. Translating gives CSVAQGPGNTIYY.

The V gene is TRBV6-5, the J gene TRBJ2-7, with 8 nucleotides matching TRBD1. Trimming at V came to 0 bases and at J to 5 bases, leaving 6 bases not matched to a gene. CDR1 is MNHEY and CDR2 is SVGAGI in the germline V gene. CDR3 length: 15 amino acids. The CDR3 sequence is CASSYSGQGAHEQYF. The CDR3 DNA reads TGTGCCAGCAGTTACTCTGGACAGGGCGCCCACGAGCAGTACTTC.

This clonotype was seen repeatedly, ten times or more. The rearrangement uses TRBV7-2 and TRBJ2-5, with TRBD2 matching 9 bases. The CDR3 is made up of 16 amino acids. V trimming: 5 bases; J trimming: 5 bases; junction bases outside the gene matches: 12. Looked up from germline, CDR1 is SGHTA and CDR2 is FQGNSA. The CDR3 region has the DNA TGTGCCAGCAGCCCCCGGACTAGCGCTTTGAGGGAGACCCAGTACTTC. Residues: CASSPRTSALRETQYF.

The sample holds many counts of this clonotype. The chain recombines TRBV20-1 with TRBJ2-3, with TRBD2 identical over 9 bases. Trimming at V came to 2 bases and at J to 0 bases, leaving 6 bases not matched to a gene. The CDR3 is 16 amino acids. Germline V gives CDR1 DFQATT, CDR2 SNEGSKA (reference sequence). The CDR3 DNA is TGCAGTGCTAGAAACAGCGGGGGGACCAGCACAGATACGCAGTATTTT. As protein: CSARNSGGTSTDTQYF.

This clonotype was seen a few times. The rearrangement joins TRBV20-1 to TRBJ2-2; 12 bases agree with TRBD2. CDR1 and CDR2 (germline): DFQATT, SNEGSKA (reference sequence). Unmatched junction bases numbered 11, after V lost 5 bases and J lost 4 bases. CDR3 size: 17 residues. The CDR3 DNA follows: TGCAGTGCTCCGGCTAGCGGGGGGGCCTGGGGCACCGGGGAGCTGTTTTTT. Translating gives CSAPASGGAWGTGELFF.

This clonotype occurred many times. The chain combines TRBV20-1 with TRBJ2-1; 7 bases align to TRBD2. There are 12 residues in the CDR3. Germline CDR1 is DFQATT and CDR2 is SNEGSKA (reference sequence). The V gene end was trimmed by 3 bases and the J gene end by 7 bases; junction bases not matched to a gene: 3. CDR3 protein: CSASTSENEQFF. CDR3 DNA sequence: TGCAGTGCTAGTACTAGCGAAAATGAGCAGTTCTTC.

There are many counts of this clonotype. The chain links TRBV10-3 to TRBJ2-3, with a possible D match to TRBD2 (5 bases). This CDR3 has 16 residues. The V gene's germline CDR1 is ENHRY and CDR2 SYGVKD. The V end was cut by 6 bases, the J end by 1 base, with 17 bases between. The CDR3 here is CAIRDSTGMGTDTQYF. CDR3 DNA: TGTGCCATCAGGGATTCTACGGGGATGGGCACAGATACGCAGTATTTT.

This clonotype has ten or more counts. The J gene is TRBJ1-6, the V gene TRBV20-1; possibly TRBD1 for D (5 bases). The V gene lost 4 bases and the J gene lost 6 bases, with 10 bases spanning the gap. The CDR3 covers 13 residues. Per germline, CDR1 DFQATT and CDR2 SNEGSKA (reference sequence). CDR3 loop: CSAIGDSNSPLHF. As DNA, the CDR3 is TGCAGTGCTATAGGGGATAGTAATTCACCCCTCCACTTT.